A single sample gave rise to the 30 T cell receptor beta chains below, sequenced in a study of human T cells and chemical hapten exposure. Time point denoted: pre-sensitization, week 0. Regarding treatment: therapeutic diphenylcyclopropenone sensitization with weekly scalp DPC. TCRdb called the RACE reads again in MiXCR, with one record for every CDR3 protein. The data contain more than 250,000 distinct CDR3 sequences, 7% to 10% of them singletons. This specimen was whole blood, taken in connection with sensitization to the hapten diphenylcyclopropenone (DPC). The source is a woman aged 40 to 49 with alopecia areata. Some clones in this sample may be carry-over from other donors' samples.

V is TRBV20-1 and J is TRBJ2-1; D possibly corresponds to TRBD2 (6 bases). V shed 3 bases and J shed 3 bases, with 12 bases lying between them. This CDR3 has 14 amino acids. Germline V gene data show CDR1 as DFQATT and CDR2 as SNEGSKA (reference sequence). The DNA of the CDR3 is TGCAGTGCTAGTCCGAGCGGGTACTACAATGAGCAGTTCTTC. Its translation: CSASPSGYYNEQFF.

The rearrangement links TRBV5-6 to TRBJ2-4; no clear D gene. Germline CDR1 is SGHDT and CDR2 is YYEEEE. V was cut by 1 base and J by 3 bases, with 5 bases left in between. This CDR3 comprises 13 residues. CDR3 protein: CASSLLDKNIQYF. CDR3 bases: TGTGCCAGCAGCTTGTTGGACAAAAACATTCAGTACTTC. Full variable domain (remainder filled in from reference TRBV5-6 and TRBJ2-4): DAGVTQSPTHLIKTRGQQVTLRCSPKSGHDTVSWYQQALGQGPQFIFQYYEEEERQRGNFPDRFSGHQFPNYSSELNVNALLLGDSALYLCASSLLDKNIQYFGAGTRLSVL.

This clonotype was seen more than once but under ten times. The gene calls are TRBV29-1 and TRBJ1-1; D not resolved. The CDR3 sequence is 14 residues long. V was trimmed by 2 bases and J by 0 bases, leaving 10 bases between them. From germline, CDR1 is SQVTM and CDR2 ANQGSEA. In nucleotides, the CDR3 is TGCAGCGTTGAACACAGACTCATGAACACTGAAGCTTTCTTT. This codes for CSVEHRLMNTEAFF.

This clonotype turned up a few times. The chain uses TRBV5-1 and TRBJ2-2; D gene unclear. Germline values: CDR1 SGHRS, CDR2 YFSETQ. This CDR3 is built from 14 residues. Deletions cut 4 bases from V and 1 base from J, with 8 bases between. CDR3 sequence reads: CASSASLNTGELFF. The CDR3 bases are TGCGCCAGCAGCGCCTCTCTGAACACCGGGGAGCTGTTTTTT.

The sample holds a few counts of this clonotype. The genes are TRBV12-3 or TRBV12-4 and TRBJ2-6; 8 positions agree with TRBD1. CDR3 size: 16 residues. The V gene end was trimmed by 3 bases and the J gene end by 3 bases; junction bases not matched to a gene: 4. CDR3 bases: TGTGCCAGCAGTTTGGAGACAGGGGTTGGGGCCAACGTCCTGACTTTC. Its protein product is CASSLETGVGANVLTF.

This clonotype was recorded many times. The chain joins TRBV28 to TRBJ1-1, with 7 bases fitting TRBD1. The CDR3 has 13 amino acids. Per germline, CDR1 MDHEN and CDR2 SYDVKM. J gave up 1 base and V 10 bases, and 6 bases lay outside the gene matches. The CDR3 DNA is TGTGCCACAGGGGACAGTTCGAACACTGAAGCTTTCTTT. Its protein product is CATGDSSNTEAFF.

This clonotype turned up a few times. V gene TRBV6-2 or TRBV6-3 combines with J gene TRBJ1-5; no clear D gene. This CDR3 is 14 amino acids long. Trimming shortened V by 5 bases and J by 3 bases, and 11 bases separated the two germline ends. From germline, CDR1 is MNHEY and CDR2 SVGEGT. The CDR3 DNA follows: TGTGCCAGCAGTACTGACGGATTCAATCAGCCCCAGCATTTT. It codes for CASSTDGFNQPQHF.

This clonotype came up a few times. The gene calls are TRBV7-2 and TRBJ2-7; 7 nucleotides agree with TRBD1. J gave up 12 bases and V 2 bases, and 13 bases lay outside the gene matches. The germline CDR1 and CDR2 sequences are SGHTA and FQGNSA. There are 14 residues in the CDR3. The chain's CDR3 is CASSLRVVGGSPYF. The DNA for the CDR3 is TGTGCCAGCAGCTTACGGGTGGTAGGGGGCAGTCCGTACTTC.

J is TRBJ2-3 and V is TRBV7-2; D might be TRBD2 (5 bases). The V and J ends lost 5 bases and 2 bases respectively, with 17 bases between them. CDR1 SGHTA and CDR2 FQGNSA come from the germline V gene. The CDR3 has 16 amino acids. CDR3 sequence (DNA): TGTGCCAGCAGCCCAAAACTAGGAGTCTACACAGATACGCAGTATTTT. It encodes CASSPKLGVYTDTQYF.

The table lists this clonotype with a few counts. The rearrangement uses TRBV27 and TRBJ2-1; D uncertain. The CDR3 loop spans 15 amino acids. The germline CDR1 and CDR2 sequences are MNHEY and SMNVEV (reference sequence). V was cut by 7 bases and J by 2 bases, with 15 bases left in between. CDR3 protein: CASIKQSTAYNEQFF. Written as DNA, the CDR3 is TGTGCCAGCATCAAACAGAGTACAGCCTACAATGAGCAGTTCTTC.

This chain uses TRBV25-1 with TRBJ2-1; 9 bases align to TRBD1. With 8 bases clipped from V and 4 bases from J, the junction kept 9 bases outside the gene matches. Germline-derived CDR1 and CDR2 are MGHDK and SYGVNS. This CDR3 is built from 15 residues. Here the CDR3 DNA reads TGTGCCAGCCGCGGAGGGACAGGGCCTTACAATGAGCAGTTCTTC. This encodes CASRGGTGPYNEQFF.

V usage is TRBV18 and J usage is TRBJ2-4; 10 nucleotides line up with TRBD1. CDR3 length equals 14 residues. Germline assignment: CDR1 KGHSH and CDR2 LQKENI. J was trimmed by 7 bases and V by 8 bases; bases with no gene match: 8. The CDR3 DNA is TGTGCCAGCACCCGGGACAGGGGAGTGAACATTCAGTACTTC. Its translation: CASTRDRGVNIQYF.

This clonotype was counted between two and nine times. The rearrangement uses TRBV7-9 and TRBJ2-5, with D perhaps given as TRBD1 or TRBD2 (5 bases each). The CDR3 runs to 13 residues. Germline CDR1 reads SEHNR; CDR2 reads FQNEAQ (reference sequence). The V end lost 5 bases, the J end lost 4 bases, and 11 bases lay between the germline ends. The CDR3: CASSPGPPETQYF. The CDR3 DNA reads TGTGCCAGCAGCCCGGGACCCCCAGAGACCCAGTACTTC. The full variable domain, rest sourced from reference TRBV7-9 and TRBJ2-5, is DTGVSQNPRHKITKRGQNVTFRCDPISEHNRLYWYRQTLGQGPEFLTYFQNEAQLEKSRLLSDRFSAERPKGSFSTLEIQRTEQGDSAMYLCASSPGPPETQYFGPGTRLLVL.

This clonotype was found many times. This chain uses TRBV5-1 with TRBJ2-1, with D perhaps TRBD1 (5 bases). V lost 4 bases and J lost 6, with 17 bases in between. The CDR3 runs to 15 residues. Germline assignment: CDR1 SGHRS and CDR2 YFSETQ. The CDR3 coding sequence is TGCGCCAGCAGCCCGAGCCTTAGGGGAAGCAATGAGCAGTTCTTC. Translated: CASSPSLRGSNEQFF. Full variable domain (missing parts from reference TRBV5-1 and TRBJ2-1): KAGVTQTPRYLIKTRGQQVTLSCSPISGHRSVSWYQQTPGQGLQFLFEYFSETQRNKGNFPGRFSGRQFSNSRSEMNVSTLELGDSALYLCASSPSLRGSNEQFFGPGTRLTVL.

The chain employs TRBV20-1 and TRBJ2-3; no clear D. Germline CDR1 DFQATT, CDR2 SNEGSKA (reference sequence). The CDR3 sequence is 14 residues long. Trimming removed 2 bases from V and 4 bases from J, with 13 bases in between. CDR3 sequence reads: CSARFIPSPDTQYF. CDR3 nucleotides: TGCAGTGCTAGATTTATACCGAGCCCAGATACGCAGTATTTT.

The genes are TRBV7-9 and TRBJ2-1; TRBD2 aligns across 14 bases. Germline trimming cut 5 bases from V and 7 bases from J; bases unmatched to any gene: 7. The germline V gene has CDR1 SEHNR and CDR2 FQNEAQ (reference sequence). This CDR3 region has 16 residues. The CDR3 nucleotides are TGTGCCAGCAGCCCGACTAGCGGGAGGGCCATGAATGAGCAGTTCTTC. Amino acids: CASSPTSGRAMNEQFF.

This chain links TRBV3-1 with TRBJ1-4; 7 positions match TRBD1. Germline loops: CDR1 LGHDT, CDR2 YNNKEL (reference sequence). CDR3 length: 17 amino acids. The J segment lost 3 bases and the V segment lost 1 base, leaving 8 bases of the junction unmatched. The CDR3 sequence is CASSQGLGGAANEKLFF. CDR3 bases: TGTGCCAGCAGCCAAGGCTTAGGGGGCGCGGCTAATGAAAAACTGTTTTTT.

This clonotype was counted a few times. Being one base from a much bigger clone, this may be a read error. The CDR3 DNA sequence: TGTGCCAGCAGTTGGGCAGGGAACACTGAAGCTTTCTTT. Its translation: CASSWAGNTEAFF. The chain employs TRBV6-2 or TRBV6-3 and TRBJ1-1; D remains unclear. This CDR3 contains 13 residues. CDR1 and CDR2 from the germline V gene are MNHEY and SVGEGT. V was cut by 4 bases and J by 1 base, with 7 bases left in between.

With respect to this clonotype: One end of the junction is discordant with germline, which a read error may explain. V and J are TRBV3-1 and TRBJ1-5; perhaps TRBD1 as D (5 bases). The CDR3 consists of 14 residues. Germline V gene sequence: CDR1 LGHDT, CDR2 YNNKEL (reference sequence). The DNA for the CDR3 is TGTGTCAGCAGCCAAGACACTGCGGGGGGGCCCCAGCATTTT. This gives the protein CVSSQDTAGGPQHF.

This clonotype was counted only a few times. The genes are TRBV6-1 and TRBJ2-1; a possible D gene is TRBD2 (6 bases). The CDR3 totals 16 residues. Per germline, CDR1 MNHNS and CDR2 SASEGT. Trimming took off 6 bases at V and 4 bases at J, with 19 bases between the two ends. The CDR3 protein is CASRSRGSGQYNEQFF. CDR3 bases: TGTGCCAGCAGGAGCCGGGGTAGCGGCCAATACAATGAGCAGTTCTTC.

As DNA, the CDR3 is TGTGCCAGCAGCTTAACAGGGTTCACAGATACGCAGTATTTT. The encoded protein is CASSLTGFTDTQYF. V usage is TRBV7-3 and J usage is TRBJ2-3, with D hard to call. Trimming left V 0 bases short and J 2 bases short, with 6 bases between. Germline V gene data show CDR1 as SGHTA and CDR2 as FQGTGA. The CDR3 has 14 residues.

The chain carries TRBV6-1 and TRBJ2-2; D not resolved. Germline CDR1 MNHNS, CDR2 SASEGT. This CDR3 comprises 15 residues. V lost 4 bases, J lost 3 bases, and 12 bases lay in between. The CDR3, as DNA: TGTGCCAGCAGTGCTTATGGCGGAGACACCGGGGAGCTGTTTTTT. It codes for CASSAYGGDTGELFF.

In this sample, this clonotype turned up a few times. This CDR3 reads CASSLTGLALYEQYF. DNA for the CDR3: TGTGCCAGCAGTTTAACGGGACTAGCTCTCTACGAGCAGTACTTC. The chain uses TRBV12-3 or TRBV12-4 and TRBJ2-7; 9 bases line up with TRBD2. After removal of 2 bases from V and 3 bases from J, the junction contained 5 bases not matched to a gene. This CDR3 spans 15 amino acids.

This clonotype was counted at least ten times. The genes are TRBV5-1 and TRBJ2-7; 7 bases match TRBD2. The ends lost 5 bases at V and 1 base at J; junction bases unmatched: 9. The CDR3 sequence is 15 residues long. Germline V gene sequence: CDR1 SGHRS, CDR2 YFSETQ. CDR3 residues: CASRATSARSYEQYF. The CDR3 bases are TGCGCCAGCAGGGCAACTAGCGCAAGATCCTACGAGCAGTACTTC.

This clonotype was recorded a few times. The genes are TRBV7-9 and TRBJ2-7; D possibly corresponds to TRBD1 (7 bases). Germline V gene data show CDR1 as SEHNR and CDR2 as FQNEAQ (reference sequence). V lost 5 bases and J 4 bases, leaving 15 bases between the germline ends. The length of the CDR3 is 14 residues. The CDR3, as DNA: TGTGCCAGCAGCCCGACAGGGACTGGATACGAGCAGTACTTC. Translated, it gives CASSPTGTGYEQYF.

This clonotype was seen a handful of times. The chain employs TRBV3-1 and TRBJ1-1, with no clear D. The V and J ends lost 3 bases and 7 bases respectively, with 6 bases between them. This CDR3 contains 11 residues. Per germline, CDR1 LGHDT and CDR2 YNNKEL (reference sequence). The CDR3 is CASSQLGEAFF. CDR3 nucleotides: TGTGCCAGCAGCCAGTTGGGTGAAGCTTTCTTT.

Only a few counts were recorded for this clonotype. This chain links TRBV10-3 with TRBJ1-5; 7 bases match TRBD1. The junction had 5 bases not matched to a gene; V was cut back by 4 bases and J by 2 bases. CDR3 length equals 15 residues. The germline gives CDR1 ENHRY, CDR2 SYGVKD. CDR3 sequence: CAISGGGRGNQPQHF. Here the CDR3 DNA reads TGTGCCATCAGTGGAGGGGGCAGGGGCAATCAGCCCCAGCATTTT.

This clonotype was picked up many times. The gene calls are TRBV11-2 and TRBJ2-5; 8 bases match TRBD1. The CDR3 is 14 residues long. V gave up 6 bases and J gave up 1 base; unmatched junction bases: 4. Germline V gives CDR1 SGHAT, CDR2 FQNNGV. The CDR3 region has the DNA TGTGCCAGCAGACAGGGGGACTTCCAAGAGACCCAGTACTTC. Amino acids: CASRQGDFQETQYF.

This clonotype has ten or more counts. The DNA for the CDR3 is TGTGCCAGCAGCGATAACAGGGTAGGGGATCAGCCCCAGCATTTT. Its protein is CASSDNRVGDQPQHF. The chain carries TRBV12-3 or TRBV12-4 and TRBJ1-5; a possible D gene is TRBD1 (6 bases). Trimming removed 6 bases at V and 5 bases at J, with 17 bases between. CDR3 length equals 15 residues.

In its sample, this clonotype was seen many times. The chain has TRBV2 and TRBJ2-2; 8 nucleotides agree with TRBD1. The CDR3 is 14 amino acids. The junction had 4 bases not matched to a gene; V was cut back by 6 bases and J by 4 bases. Germline assignment: CDR1 SNHLY and CDR2 FYNNEI. CDR3 bases: TGTGCCAGCAGAGGACAGGGAGGCACCGGGGAGCTGTTTTTT. Its protein product is CASRGQGGTGELFF.